These 11 T cell receptor beta chains originate from one sample sequenced in a study of T-cell reconstitution after alpha-beta-depleted transplantation in children. Preparation of the TCRbeta library used unique molecular identifiers. In TCRdb, the PCR reads were re-called with MiXCR into one record per CDR3 protein. The repertoire holds some 110,000 distinct CDR3 sequences, with 10% as singletons. Source: PBMCs, taken before TCRalphabeta/CD19-depleted stem cell transplant. Source of these receptors: a boy aged 2 to 10 with acute lymphoblastic leukemia, due to receive a stem cell transplant.

This clonotype came up many times. This chain links TRBV4-2 with TRBJ1-5; D gene unclear. The V and J ends lost 0 bases and 3 bases respectively, with 15 bases between them. Germline CDR1 and CDR2: LGHNA and YNFKEQ. This CDR3 spans 17 amino acids. CDR3 bases: TGTGCCAGCAGCCAAGACGCCCGTCCCGACCTCAATCAGCCCCAGCATTTT. Protein product: CASSQDARPDLNQPQHF.

The chain links TRBV5-5 to TRBJ1-1; unclear D gene. The CDR3 length is 13 residues. The germline CDR1 and CDR2 sequences are SGHKS and YYEKEE (reference sequence). V lost 4 bases, J lost 9 bases, and 16 bases lay in between. In nucleotides, the CDR3 is TGTGCCAGCAGCCTGAATTCGGGAACTAAAGCTTTCTTT. Translated: CASSLNSGTKAFF.

This clonotype was detected a few times. The V call is TRBV5-1, the J call TRBJ2-1; TRBD2 matches at 7 bases. Trimming at V came to 1 base and at J to 0 bases, leaving 7 bases not matched to a gene. The CDR3 spans 17 residues. CDR1 and CDR2 (germline): SGHRS, YFSETQ. This CDR3 is CASSLQQRGYSYNEQFF. As DNA, the CDR3 is TGCGCCAGCAGCTTGCAACAGCGGGGTTACTCCTACAATGAGCAGTTCTTC.

The V and J genes are TRBV15 and TRBJ2-2; TRBD1 matches at 8 bases. CDR3 length equals 14 residues. The junction had 2 bases not matched to a gene; V was cut back by 5 bases and J by 3 bases. Germline V gene lookup returns CDR1 LNHNV and CDR2 YYDKDF (reference sequence). The CDR3 sequence is CATSGTGYTGELFF. The CDR3 DNA reads as TGTGCCACCAGCGGGACAGGTTACACCGGGGAGCTGTTTTTT.

This clonotype appeared many times. V gene TRBV12-3 or TRBV12-4 combines with J gene TRBJ1-3; no definite D call. The CDR3 totals 14 residues. The germline V and J ends were trimmed by 7 bases and 2 bases, with 12 bases remaining between them. The CDR3 DNA reads as TGTGCCAGCACCTTCGGGTGGACTGGAAACACCATATATTTT. Its translation is CASTFGWTGNTIYF.

This clonotype was detected a few times. The chain combines TRBV20-1 with TRBJ2-5; D remains unclear. Germline V gene data show CDR1 as DFQATT and CDR2 as SNEGSKA (reference sequence). Trimming took off 5 bases at V and 1 base at J, with 8 bases between the two ends. The CDR3 length is 12 residues. This CDR3 reads CSAGSSQETQYF. The CDR3 bases are TGCAGTGCTGGAAGTTCCCAAGAGACCCAGTACTTC.

This clonotype came up a few times. The CDR3 region has the DNA TGTGCCAGCAAGACTTCGGGGGGGGATCGCTACACCTTC. Amino acids: CASKTSGGDRYTF. The genes are TRBV12-3 or TRBV12-4 and TRBJ1-2; possibly TRBD1 for D (5 bases). Trimming took 7 bases from V and 9 from J, leaving 18 bases between them. This CDR3 region has 13 residues.

This clonotype has at least ten counts. The J gene is TRBJ2-4, the V gene TRBV6-2 or TRBV6-3, with 11 bases that match TRBD2. The CDR3 contains 14 residues. Germline V gene sequence: CDR1 MNHEY, CDR2 SVGEGT. V dropped 6 bases and J dropped 6; count of bases not matched to a gene: 4. CDR3 protein: CASRGTSGRNIQYF. The CDR3 bases are TGTGCCAGCAGGGGGACTAGCGGTCGAAACATTCAGTACTTC.

The CDR3 DNA is TGCGCCAGCAGCCAAGATAGGGGACTAGCGAACTCCTACGAGCAGTACTTC. Its protein is CASSQDRGLANSYEQYF. The chain combines TRBV4-1 with TRBJ2-7; TRBD2 matches at 10 bases. The germline V gene has CDR1 MGHRA and CDR2 YSYEKL. CDR3 size: 17 residues. V was pared by 0 bases and J by 0 bases, with 5 bases of the junction left unmatched.

This clonotype was observed many times. The CDR3 DNA reads as TGTGCCAGCAAGCGGACTAGCGGGAGAGGGGGAGAGACCCAGTACTTC. Translated, it gives CASKRTSGRGGETQYF. The J gene is TRBJ2-5, the V gene TRBV7-8; 13 bases align to TRBD2. The CDR3 extends over 16 amino acids. Germline-derived CDR1 and CDR2 are SGHVS and FQNEAQ. The trim removed 7 bases at V and 4 bases at J, leaving 9 bases unmatched.

This clonotype was observed once. The chain is built from TRBV5-3 and TRBJ2-7; D not resolved. TRBV5-3 is sorted into the ORF group, with uncertain function. The CDR3 is 14 amino acids. V gave up 9 bases and J gave up 2 bases, with 18 bases separating them. Here the CDR3 reads CAMSPGFQAYEQYF. The CDR3, as DNA: TGTGCCATGAGCCCCGGGTTCCAAGCCTACGAGCAGTACTTC.